Listed below are T cell receptor beta chains from one sample, sequenced in a study of blood T cells in healthy people across ages. TCRdb redid the calling of the 5' RACE reads with MiXCR, one entry per CDR3 protein. The top ten hold around a fifth of the sample, which has around 900,000 distinct CDR3 sequences, roughly 47% seen once. Sequenced material: blood. The source of these receptors is a woman aged 55-69 years in good health. Each CDR3 is given with its conserved first and last residue. The D gene is left open where the match is weak. The size entry is marked missing in some rows and otherwise reads once, few, many or a size class.

d_gene	v_gene	j_gene	abundance	CDR3nt	CDR3aa
.	TRBV27	TRBJ1-1	.	TGTGCCAGCAGTTTTAACGCGGCCTTTTCTGAAGCTTTCTTT	CASSFNAAFSEAFF
TRBD1	TRBV10-3	TRBJ1-4	.	TGTGCCATCAGACCTGGGACAGCAACTAATGAAAAACTGTTTTTT	CAIRPGTATNEKLFF
.	TRBV7-9	TRBJ1-4	.	TGTGCCAGCAGCCCCTTATTAAGAGCAACTAATGAAAAACTGTTTTTT	CASSPLLRATNEKLFF
.	TRBV18	TRBJ2-7	.	TGTGCCAGCTCATCGGACAGCGCTTCCTACGAGCAGTACTTC	CASSSDSASYEQYF
TRBD2	TRBV13	TRBJ2-7	.	TGTGCCAGCAGCTTTCCTAGCGGGGGTACCTACGAGCAGTACTTC	CASSFPSGGTYEQYF
TRBD2	TRBV29-1	TRBJ2-3	once	TGCAGTTCCCGTAGCGGGAGGGCGGCAGGTACGCAGTATTTT	CSSRSGRAAGTQYF
.	TRBV7-2	TRBJ1-3	.	TGTGCCAGCAGCCACCGGGACAACTCTGGAAACACCATATATTTT	CASSHRDNSGNTIYF
TRBD2	TRBV20-1	TRBJ2-1	.	TGCAGTGCTAGAGATATAGGAGCGGGAGGGTTCGATGAGCAGTTCTTC	CSARDIGAGGFDEQFF
.	TRBV4-1	TRBJ1-1	.	TGCGCCAGCAGCCAAATGGTGAACACTGAAGCTTTCTTT	CASSQMVNTEAFF
.	TRBV20-1	TRBJ2-1	few	TGCAGTGCTAGAGATCCAGGGGAAGCATTTGGTGAGCAGTTCTTC	CSARDPGEAFGEQFF
.	TRBV27	TRBJ2-7	few	TGTGCCAGCAGTCTCGGGCCCCTGGCCTACGAGCAGTACTTC	CASSLGPLAYEQYF
TRBD1	TRBV7-2	TRBJ2-3	.	TGTGCCAACACTTTAAGGGGACAGGGAAGTGATACGCAGTATTTT	CANTLRGQGSDTQYF
.	TRBV12-3/TRBV12-4	TRBJ1-1	.	TGTGCCAGCAGTTTGTCCGTGTGGGCTGAAGCTTTCTTT	CASSLSVWAEAFF
.	TRBV27	TRBJ1-4	.	TGTGCCAGCAGTGCGGCTCTAAGGGACGAAAAACTGTTTTTT	CASSAALRDEKLFF
.	TRBV12-3/TRBV12-4	TRBJ2-1	few	TGTGCCAGCAGTTTAGAGGAGACGTCTGAATACAATGAGCAGTTCTTC	CASSLEETSEYNEQFF
.	TRBV9	TRBJ1-2	.	TGTGCCAGCAGCGTAAGCCCGTCGACAGCTAACTATGGCTACACCTTC	CASSVSPSTANYGYTF
.	TRBV12-3/TRBV12-4	TRBJ1-2	.	TGTGCCAGCAGTTCCCGGACATCACCTGCTGGCTACACCTTC	CASSSRTSPAGYTF
.	TRBV27	TRBJ2-4	few	TGTGCCAGCAGTTTATTGGGTACTAGGGACAAAAACATTCAGTACTTC	CASSLLGTRDKNIQYF
.	TRBV12-5	TRBJ1-5	few	TGTGCTAGTGGTTTGGTAGAGAATAATCAGCCCCAGCATTTT	CASGLVENNQPQHF
.	TRBV7-6	TRBJ2-3	.	TGTGCCAGCAGCTTAGTAGAGGACACGCGGTATTTT	CASSLVEDTRYF
.	TRBV7-8	TRBJ2-1	once	TGTGCCAGCAGCCAAGTTATAGGGGAAAGCTCCTACAATGAGCAGTTCTTC	CASSQVIGESSYNEQFF
TRBD1	TRBV12-3/TRBV12-4	TRBJ2-5	once	TGTGTCAGCAGGGGGATAGGGACAGGGGGACTCCAAGAGATCCAGTACTTC	CVSRGIGTGGLQEIQYF
.	TRBV7-9	TRBJ1-6	many	TGTGCCAGCAGCCCCTCAGGGCTGAATTCACCCCTCCACTTT	CASSPSGLNSPLHF
.	TRBV24-1	TRBJ2-5	few	TGTGCCACCAGTCGTCACAGAGAAGAGACCCAGTACTTC	CATSRHREETQYF
TRBD2	TRBV13	TRBJ2-4	few	TGTGCCAGCAGCCCCGGGCTAGCGGGAGTTCTATCCAAAAACATTCAGTACTTC	CASSPGLAGVLSKNIQYF
TRBD2	TRBV27	TRBJ2-5	.	TGTGCCAGCAGACAAGGACTAGCGACCAAGGGGGCCCGGTACTTC	CASRQGLATKGARYF
TRBD2	TRBV20-1	TRBJ2-1	.	TGCAGTGCTATCTCCGCAGCGGGAGCTCACAATGAGCAGTTCTTC	CSAISAAGAHNEQFF
TRBD1	TRBV5-1	TRBJ2-1	few	TGCGCCAGCAGCTTCTGGCTGGGTCCGGGACAGGAGAGTTACGAGCAGTTCTTC	CASSFWLGPGQESYEQFF
TRBD2	TRBV20-1	TRBJ2-3	.	TGCAGTGCTAGAGATAGGACTAGGCTCACAGATACGCAGTATTTT	CSARDRTRLTDTQYF
TRBD1	TRBV4-3	TRBJ1-2	once	TGCGCCAGCAGCCAAATCGTAGAGGACAGGGGCTATGGCTACACCTTC	CASSQIVEDRGYGYTF
.	TRBV25-1	TRBJ2-7	few	TGTGCCAGCAACGGAGGGGGCCCTAAGCAGTACTTC	CASNGGGPKQYF
.	TRBV13	TRBJ2-7	.	TGTGCCAGCAGCTTAGGATCGGAACAGCCGACGGCCTACGAGCAGTACTTC	CASSLGSEQPTAYEQYF
.	TRBV11-3	TRBJ2-7	.	TGTGCCAGCAGCCCAACGACAGACCAAGGCGAGCAGTACTTC	CASSPTTDQGEQYF
TRBD1	TRBV28	TRBJ2-7	many	TGTGCCAGCAGTCCGATGACAGGGGAATCGTTTGTGGCCTACGAGCAGTACTTC	CASSPMTGESFVAYEQYF
TRBD1	TRBV3-1	TRBJ2-5	.	TGTGCCAGCAGCCAGGACAGGGGGTATATGGGAGAGACCCAGTACTTC	CASSQDRGYMGETQYF
.	TRBV12-3/TRBV12-4	TRBJ1-2	.	TGTGCCAGCAGTTTATCCGGGAAGTTCGGCTACACCTTC	CASSLSGKFGYTF
TRBD1	TRBV7-2	TRBJ2-2	.	TGTGCCAGCAGCCCAGGGACAGGGGGCGCGGAGCTGTTTTTT	CASSPGTGGAELFF
TRBD1	TRBV15	TRBJ1-4	.	TGTGCCACCAGCAGAGATGGCCCCGTTGACAGGGGACCTAATGAAAAACTGTTTTTT	CATSRDGPVDRGPNEKLFF
.	TRBV11-2	TRBJ2-7	.	TGTGCCAGCAGCGAACGGCCCGGTTTTGGTTACGAGCAGTACTTC	CASSERPGFGYEQYF
.	TRBV7-2	TRBJ2-7	.	TGTGCCAGCAGCCCATCCGGGCCCTGCGAGCAGTACTTC	CASSPSGPCEQYF
.	TRBV28	TRBJ1-6	.	TGTGCCAGCAGTTTAAGCGGACCAGCGGATTCACCCCTCCACTTT	CASSLSGPADSPLHF
.	TRBV28	TRBJ2-5	.	TGTGCCAGCAGTCCCGGCAGGATGAGGGGGCAAGAGACCCAGTACTTC	CASSPGRMRGQETQYF
.	TRBV28	TRBJ2-5	.	TGTGCCAGCAGTCAGGCCGGGACTGGCAAGAAAGAGACCCAGTACTTC	CASSQAGTGKKETQYF
.	TRBV29-1	TRBJ2-7	.	TGCAGCGTTGTGGGCCAAGGAGTCTCCTACGAGCAGTACTTC	CSVVGQGVSYEQYF
.	TRBV7-6	TRBJ2-7	.	TGTGCCAGCAGTGCCATACAGGGCTTCTCCTACGAGCAGTACTTC	CASSAIQGFSYEQYF
.	TRBV4-3	TRBJ2-1	.	TGCGCCAGCAGCCAAGATATAAGGGCCCTTGGCTACAATGAGCAGTTCTTC	CASSQDIRALGYNEQFF
.	TRBV7-2	TRBJ1-2	.	TGTGCCAGCAGTTCTGCCCAGGGGCTTCGTGGCTACACCTTC	CASSSAQGLRGYTF
TRBD1	TRBV11-2	TRBJ2-1	.	TGTGCCAGCAGCTCAACAGGGGTCAATGAGCAGTTCTTC	CASSSTGVNEQFF
.	TRBV20-1	TRBJ2-1	.	TGCAGTGCTAAACTAGTGGGGAGGAAAGAGCAGTTCTTC	CSAKLVGRKEQFF
TRBD2	TRBV13	TRBJ2-1	once	TGTGCCAGCAGACTAGATACTAGCGGGAGAGGTGAGCAGTTCTTC	CASRLDTSGRGEQFF
TRBD2	TRBV4-1	TRBJ2-3	.	TGCGCCAGCAGCCAAGATCCCCTGCTAGCGGGAAGCACAGATACGCAGTATTTT	CASSQDPLLAGSTDTQYF
.	TRBV7-2	TRBJ2-3	.	TGTGCCAGCAGAAACAGGGTCTTAGAAATCACAGATACGCAGTATTTT	CASRNRVLEITDTQYF